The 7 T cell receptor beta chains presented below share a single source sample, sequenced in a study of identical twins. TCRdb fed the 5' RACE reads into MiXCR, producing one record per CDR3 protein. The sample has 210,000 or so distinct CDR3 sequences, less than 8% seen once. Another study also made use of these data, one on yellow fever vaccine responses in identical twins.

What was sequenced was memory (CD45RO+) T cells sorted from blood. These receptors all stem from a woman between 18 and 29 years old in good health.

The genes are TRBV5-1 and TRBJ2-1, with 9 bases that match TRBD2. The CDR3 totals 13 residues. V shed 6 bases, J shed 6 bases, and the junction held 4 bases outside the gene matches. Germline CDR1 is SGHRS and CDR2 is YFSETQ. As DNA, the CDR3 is TGCGCCAGCAATGCGGGAGGGACCAATGAGCAGTTCTTC. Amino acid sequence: CASNAGGTNEQFF.

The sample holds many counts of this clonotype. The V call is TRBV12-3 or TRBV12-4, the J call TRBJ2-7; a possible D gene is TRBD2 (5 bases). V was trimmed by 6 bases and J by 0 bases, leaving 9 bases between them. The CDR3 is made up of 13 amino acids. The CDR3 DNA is TGTGCCAGCAGGGCGGGCCTCTCCTACGAGCAGTACTTC. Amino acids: CASRAGLSYEQYF.

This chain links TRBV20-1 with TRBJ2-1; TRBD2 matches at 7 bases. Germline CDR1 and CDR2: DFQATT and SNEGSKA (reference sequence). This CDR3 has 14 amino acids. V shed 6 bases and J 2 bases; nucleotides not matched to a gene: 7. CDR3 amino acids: CSAGGGNPYNEQFF. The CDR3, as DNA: TGCAGTGCCGGCGGGGGAAACCCCTACAATGAGCAGTTCTTC.

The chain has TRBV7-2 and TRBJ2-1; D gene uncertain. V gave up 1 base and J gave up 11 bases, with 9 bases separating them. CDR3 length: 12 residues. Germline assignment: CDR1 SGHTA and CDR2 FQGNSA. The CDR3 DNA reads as TGTGCCAGCAGCTTAGATCTAAATAAGCAGTTCTTC. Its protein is CASSLDLNKQFF.

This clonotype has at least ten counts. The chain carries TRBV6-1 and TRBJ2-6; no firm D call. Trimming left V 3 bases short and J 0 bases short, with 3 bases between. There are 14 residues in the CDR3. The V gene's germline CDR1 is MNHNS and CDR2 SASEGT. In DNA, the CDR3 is TGTGCCAGCAGTGAGATCTCTGGGGCCAACGTCCTGACTTTC. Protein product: CASSEISGANVLTF.

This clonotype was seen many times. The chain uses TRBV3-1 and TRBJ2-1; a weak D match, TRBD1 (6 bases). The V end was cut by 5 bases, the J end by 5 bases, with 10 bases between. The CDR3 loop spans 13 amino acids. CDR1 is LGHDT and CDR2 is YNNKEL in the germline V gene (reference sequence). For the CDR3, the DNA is TGTGCCAGCAGCAGCCGGGACAACAATGAGCAGTTCTTC. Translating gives CASSSRDNNEQFF.

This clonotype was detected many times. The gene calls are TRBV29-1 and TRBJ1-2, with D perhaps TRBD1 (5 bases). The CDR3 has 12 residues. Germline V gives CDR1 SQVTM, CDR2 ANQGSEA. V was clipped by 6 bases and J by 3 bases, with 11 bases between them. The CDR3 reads CSVVDSYYGYTF. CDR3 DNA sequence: TGCAGCGTCGTAGACAGCTACTATGGCTACACCTTC.